The 11 T cell receptor beta chains reported below all come from one sample, sequenced in a study of shared clonotypes between healthy human individuals. Sequencing used immunoSEQ multiplex PCR; TCRdb keeps in-frame clones, though not all of them. The sample has about 2 million clones, 90% to 95% seen once; the top ten hold approximately 0.13%. Sequencing was performed on naive CD4+ T cells sorted from blood. The subset here: CD45RA+ positively selected. The receptors originated from a man younger than 30 in good health.

The chain recombines TRBV27 with TRBJ2-1, with TRBD2 identical over 7 bases. The length of the CDR3 is 14 residues. J was trimmed by 7 bases and V by 3 bases; bases with no gene match: 6. The germline V gene has CDR1 MNHEY and CDR2 SMNVEV (reference sequence). The CDR3: CASSLGGRHNEQFF. For the CDR3, the DNA is TGTGCCAGCAGTTTGGGAGGGAGGCATAATGAGCAGTTCTTC.

The chain employs TRBV6-5 and TRBJ1-1, with D perhaps matching TRBD1 (6 bases). CDR3 length equals 15 residues. V lost 6 bases and J lost 0, with 14 bases in between. CDR1 and CDR2 (germline): MNHEY, SVGAGI. The CDR3 DNA sequence: TGTGCCAGCAGCTCTGGACAGCGTCTGAACACTGAAGCTTTCTTT. This encodes CASSSGQRLNTEAFF.

This rearrangement joins TRBV30 to TRBJ1-6, with 8 bases fitting TRBD1. The CDR3 loop spans 13 amino acids. Germline lookup yields CDR1 GTSNPN and CDR2 SVGIG (reference sequence). After removal of 8 bases from V and 11 bases from J, the junction contained 11 bases not matched to a gene. The CDR3, as DNA: TGTGCCGGGATTCCCGGGACAGGTGCACCCCTCCACTTT. This sequence encodes CAGIPGTGAPLHF.

The genes are TRBV28 and TRBJ1-1, with D uncertain. V dropped 5 bases and J dropped 2 bases, with 15 bases sitting between them. Germline CDR1 and CDR2: MDHEN and SYDVKM. The CDR3 is 15 residues long. In DNA, the CDR3 is TGTGCCAGCAGTCAGGTTCAAATCCGAAACACTGAAGCTTTCTTT. It specifies CASSQVQIRNTEAFF.

V is TRBV18 and J is TRBJ2-7, with D tentatively TRBD1 (5 bases). CDR3 size: 13 residues. The ends were cut back, 1 base at V and 6 bases at J, with 10 bases in the middle. From germline, CDR1 is KGHSH and CDR2 LQKENI. CDR3 coding DNA: TGTGCCAGCTCACCACTACAGGACCTCGAGCAGTACTTC. It is translated as CASSPLQDLEQYF.

V usage is TRBV7-2 and J usage is TRBJ2-7, with 8 nucleotides matching TRBD2. This CDR3 region has 15 residues. V was clipped by 1 base and J by 4 bases; unmatched bases: 6. Germline CDR1 SGHTA, CDR2 FQGNSA. CDR3 in DNA: TGTGCCAGCAGCTTAGTGACGTTAGCGGGATACGAGCAGTACTTC. Amino acids: CASSLVTLAGYEQYF.

The genes are TRBV9 and TRBJ2-3; D unclear. This CDR3 region has 15 residues. The V end was cut by 0 bases, the J end by 3 bases, with 11 bases between. Per the germline V gene, CDR1 is SGDLS and CDR2 is YYNGEE. This chain's CDR3 is CASSVAGWATDTQYF. The CDR3, as DNA: TGTGCCAGCAGCGTAGCGGGTTGGGCGACAGATACGCAGTATTTT.

This clone was counted once. CDR3 in amino acids: CASSLWGDRAPGRANTF. The CDR3 nucleotides are TGTGCCAGCAGCTTATGGGGGGACAGGGCCCCTGGTCGGGCTAACACCTTC. V is TRBV11-3 and J is TRBJ1-2; 9 bases map to TRBD1. V was clipped by 2 bases and J by 12 bases; unmatched bases: 19. This CDR3 region has 17 residues. CDR1 is SGHNT, CDR2 YENEEA, per germline.

With respect to this clone: Other DNA sequences in this specimen translate into the identical CDR3. J is TRBJ2-7 and V is TRBV5-1, with 8 positions matching TRBD1. Trimming removed 1 base from V and 3 bases from J; junction bases left unmatched: 3. Germline lookup yields CDR1 SGHRS and CDR2 YFSETQ. The CDR3 has 14 amino acids. CDR3 DNA sequence: TGCGCCAGCAGCTTGTTAGGACAGGGCTACGAGCAGTACTTC. Its translation: CASSLLGQGYEQYF.

Notes on this clone: Different DNA sequences within this sample yield the same CDR3. The V call is TRBV5-1, the J call TRBJ2-7, with 9 bases that match TRBD1. The length of the CDR3 is 14 residues. J lost 1 base, V lost 4 bases, and 3 bases had no gene match. CDR1 and CDR2 (germline): SGHRS, YFSETQ. This CDR3 is CASSPGTGSYEQYF. CDR3 in DNA: TGCGCCAGCAGCCCCGGGACAGGGTCCTACGAGCAGTACTTC.

The chain links TRBV10-3 to TRBJ2-1; weak D call: TRBD2 (5 bases). The CDR3 is 14 residues long. CDR1 is ENHRY and CDR2 is SYGVKD in the germline V gene. Trimming removed 3 bases at V and 5 bases at J, with 11 bases between. CDR3: CAISDSSANNEQFF. The CDR3 DNA sequence: TGTGCCATCAGTGACAGTAGCGCTAACAATGAGCAGTTCTTC.